The 29 T cell receptor beta chains given below trace back to one sample, sequenced in a study of blood T cell repertoires in COVID-19. The method was immunoSEQ multiplex PCR; TCRdb's version includes in-frame clones alone and lacks a portion of them. The sample lists 200,000 to 300,000 clones; approximately 86% were seen once. Sequencing was performed on peripheral blood. These receptors originate from a man younger than 45 with active or convalescent COVID-19.

The V and J genes are TRBV10-3 and TRBJ1-5; 8 bases align to TRBD1. V lost 5 bases to trimming and J lost 6 bases; unmatched junction nucleotides: 6. The V gene's germline CDR1 is ENHRY and CDR2 SYGVKD. The CDR3 extends over 14 amino acids. The CDR3 sequence: CAISPGQGRQPQHF. DNA of the CDR3: TGTGCCATCAGTCCAGGACAGGGCCGTCAGCCCCAGCATTTT.

The rearrangement uses TRBV6-6 and TRBJ1-2; the match to TRBD1 covers 7 bases. Germline V gene sequence: CDR1 MNHNY, CDR2 SVGAGI (reference sequence). The CDR3 has 16 amino acids. The J segment lost 8 bases and the V segment lost 0 bases, leaving 12 bases of the junction unmatched. This chain's CDR3 is CASSYSLQGPASGYTF. Written as DNA, the CDR3 is TGTGCCAGCAGTTACTCTTTACAGGGGCCGGCAAGCGGCTACACCTTC.

The rearrangement uses TRBV15 and TRBJ1-5; 9 positions agree with TRBD1. The CDR3 covers 14 residues. Trimming cost V 4 bases and J 8 bases; bases outside gene matches: 6. Germline loops: CDR1 LNHNV, CDR2 YYDKDF (reference sequence). CDR3 sequence reads: CATSITGGREPQHF. The CDR3, as DNA: TGTGCCACCAGCATCACAGGGGGCAGGGAGCCCCAGCATTTT.

This sequence joins TRBV6-5 and TRBJ2-7; D is uncertain. V was pared by 6 bases and J by 4 bases, with 13 bases between. Germline assignment: CDR1 MNHEY and CDR2 SVGAGI. The CDR3 consists of 13 residues. The CDR3 nucleotides read TGTGCCAGCAGGATCCTCACACAATACGAGCAGTACTTC. Translating gives CASRILTQYEQYF.

CDR3 in DNA: TGTGCCAGCAGTTACTCCCCGGGGTTGCAACTGTTTTTT. This translates into CASSYSPGLQLFF. The chain employs TRBV6-5 and TRBJ1-4; D gene unclear. Trimming took 0 bases from V and 12 from J, leaving 11 bases between them. Germline-derived CDR1 and CDR2 are MNHEY and SVGAGI. This CDR3 has 13 amino acids.

V usage is TRBV7-9 and J usage is TRBJ1-1, with 7 bases that match TRBD1. CDR1 is SEHNR, CDR2 FQNEAQ, per germline (reference sequence). CDR3 length: 13 amino acids. J lost 4 bases, V lost 9 bases, and 8 bases had no gene match. The CDR3 sequence is CASYRGEITEAFF. The CDR3 DNA reads as TGTGCCAGTTACAGGGGAGAGATCACTGAAGCTTTCTTT.

This clone was observed a single time. CDR3 amino acids: CASRPGQQETQYF. The CDR3, as DNA: TGTGCCAGCAGACCAGGACAGCAAGAGACCCAGTACTTC. This chain joins TRBV12-3 or TRBV12-4 and TRBJ2-5, with a weak D call TRBD1 (6 bases). The length of the CDR3 is 13 residues. V lost 6 bases and J lost 2, with 10 bases in between.

The chain joins TRBV7-9 to TRBJ2-3; D not certain. CDR3 length equals 14 residues. The germline V and J ends were trimmed by 1 base and 0 bases, with 5 bases remaining between them. Germline values: CDR1 SEHNR, CDR2 FQNEAQ (reference sequence). As DNA, the CDR3 is TGTGCCAGCAGCTTAGGACTGAGCACAGATACGCAGTATTTT. This codes for CASSLGLSTDTQYF.

The chain recombines TRBV19 with TRBJ1-5; 8 bases align to TRBD1. This CDR3 contains 15 residues. V lost 6 bases to trimming and J lost 2 bases; unmatched junction nucleotides: 6. Germline V gene sequence: CDR1 LNHDA, CDR2 SQIVND (reference sequence). The CDR3 sequence: CASSWTGFGNQPQHF. CDR3 coding DNA: TGTGCCAGTAGCTGGACAGGGTTTGGCAATCAGCCCCAGCATTTT.

The rearrangement links TRBV21-1 to TRBJ1-5; the DNA was not used to check the table's D call, TRBD1. TRBV21-1 is an annotated pseudogene. The CDR3 sequence is 19 residues long. CDR3 DNA sequence: TGTGCCAGCAGCAAAAAAGAGGGACAGGGGATGGGGAGCAATCAGCCCCAGCATTTT. This codes for CASSKKEGQGMGSNQPQHF.

The chain links TRBV3-1 (or the pseudogene TRBV3-2) to TRBJ2-1; D may be TRBD2 (7 bases). In germline, CDR1 is LGHDT, CDR2 YNNKEL (reference sequence). The V end was cut by 3 bases, the J end by 7 bases, with 22 bases between. This CDR3 is built from 17 residues. The CDR3 loop reads CASSQATEGGLLNEQFF. CDR3 DNA sequence: TGTGCCAGCAGCCAGGCCACCGAGGGGGGGCTATTGAATGAGCAGTTCTTC.

V and J are TRBV15 and TRBJ2-7; TRBD2 matches 7 bases. This CDR3 region has 13 residues. Losses at the gene ends were 8 bases for V and 4 bases for J; bases not matched to a gene: 8. Germline values: CDR1 LNHNV, CDR2 YYDKDF (reference sequence). CDR3 DNA sequence: TGTGCCACCCAAGATGGGGGGGAGTACGAGCAGTACTTC. Its protein is CATQDGGEYEQYF.

The J gene is TRBJ1-4, the V gene TRBV11-2; TRBD1 matches at 9 bases. This CDR3 comprises 17 residues. In germline, CDR1 is SGHAT, CDR2 FQNNGV. The V and J ends lost 5 bases and 4 bases, in that order; junction bases with no gene match: 11. CDR3 sequence: CASSLKVWTGVNEKLFF. The CDR3 DNA follows: TGTGCCAGCAGCCTAAAAGTCTGGACAGGGGTTAATGAAAAACTGTTTTTT. Drawing the rest from reference TRBV11-2 and TRBJ1-4, the complete variable domain is EAGVAQSPRYKIIEKRQSVAFWCNPISGHATLYWYQQILGQGPKLLIQFQNNGVVDDSQLPKDRFSAERLKGVDSTLKIQPAKLEDSAVYLCASSLKVWTGVNEKLFFGSGTQLSVL.

V and J are TRBV4-3 and TRBJ2-5; 8 positions agree with TRBD1. This CDR3 has 14 residues. The germline CDR1 and CDR2 sequences are LGHNA and YSLEER. Trimming at V came to 2 bases and at J to 7 bases, leaving 6 bases not matched to a gene. CDR3 loop: CASSQSGGRGTQYF. Here the CDR3 DNA reads TGCGCCAGCAGCCAATCAGGGGGCCGGGGGACCCAGTACTTC.

This chain uses TRBV30 with TRBJ1-3, with D unclear. Deletions cut 1 base from V and 0 bases from J, with 7 bases between. This CDR3 comprises 14 residues. Germline V gives CDR1 GTSNPN, CDR2 SVGIG (reference sequence). CDR3 sequence (DNA): TGTGCCTGGAGTGACGGGATCTCTGGAAACACCATATATTTT. This translates into CAWSDGISGNTIYF.

J is TRBJ1-5 and V is TRBV19; 7 bases are shared with TRBD1. Germline V gives CDR1 LNHDA, CDR2 SQIVND (reference sequence). CDR3 length: 15 residues. With 7 bases clipped from V and 6 bases from J, the junction kept 12 bases outside the gene matches. This CDR3 is CASTSMRQGVQPQHF. The DNA for the CDR3 is TGTGCCAGTACCTCGATGAGACAGGGTGTTCAGCCCCAGCATTTT.

The CDR3 region has the DNA TGTGCCAGCAGTTTTCTAGAGGCCACCGGGGAGCTGTTTTTT. Translating gives CASSFLEATGELFF. The V and J genes are TRBV27 and TRBJ2-2; no reliable D call. This CDR3 spans 14 amino acids. With 3 bases removed from V and 4 bases from J, the gap between germline ends came to 9 bases. CDR1 is MNHEY and CDR2 is SMNVEV in the germline V gene (reference sequence).

This sequence joins TRBV6-5 and TRBJ2-2; a possible D gene is TRBD1 (5 bases). This CDR3 contains 13 residues. The V and J ends lost 7 bases and 1 base respectively, with 7 bases between them. Germline lookup yields CDR1 MNHEY and CDR2 SVGAGI. Here the CDR3 reads CASTDRNTGELFF. The CDR3 DNA is TGTGCCAGCACCGACAGGAACACCGGGGAGCTGTTTTTT.

The chain has TRBV20-1 and TRBJ1-6; D unclear. Germline V lookup: CDR1 DFQATT, CDR2 SNEGSKA (reference sequence). The CDR3 consists of 18 residues. V was shortened by 3 bases and J by 0 bases, with 18 bases between the two germline ends. CDR3: CSASSELTRSSYNSPLHF. The CDR3 nucleotides read TGCAGTGCTAGTTCTGAACTCACGAGAAGCTCCTATAATTCACCCCTCCACTTT.

The count of this clone is one. V gene TRBV3-1 (or the pseudogene TRBV3-2) combines with J gene TRBJ1-5, with D possibly being TRBD1 (6 bases). The ends were cut back, 1 base at V and 3 bases at J, with 16 bases in the middle. CDR3 length: 17 amino acids. Germline V CDR1 and CDR2: LGHDT, YNNKEL (reference sequence). CDR3 coding DNA: TGTGCCAGCAGCCAAGTACCCCGGCAGGGGATCAATCAGCCCCAGCATTTT. Translation gives CASSQVPRQGINQPQHF.

The V call is TRBV9, the J call TRBJ2-7, with D possibly TRBD2 on 7 matching bases. Germline V gives CDR1 SGDLS, CDR2 YYNGEE. The CDR3 is made up of 14 amino acids. V was shortened by 2 bases and J by 2 bases, with 11 bases between the two germline ends. Here the CDR3 reads CASSVAGAAYEQYF. The CDR3 DNA is TGTGCCAGCAGCGTGGCGGGGGCCGCCTACGAGCAGTACTTC.

The CDR3, as DNA: TGCGCCAGCAGCCCAGGGACAGGGGACTACGAGCAGTACTTC. This codes for CASSPGTGDYEQYF. The V and J genes are TRBV5-1 and TRBJ2-7, with 10 bases identical to TRBD1. This CDR3 is built from 14 residues. Germline values: CDR1 SGHRS, CDR2 YFSETQ. V was pared by 4 bases and J by 3 bases, with 4 bases of the junction left unmatched.

The chain combines TRBV19 with TRBJ2-2; a possible D gene is TRBD1 (5 bases). Trimming took 3 bases from V and 7 from J, leaving 9 bases between them. Germline loops: CDR1 LNHDA, CDR2 SQIVND (reference sequence). The CDR3 has 13 amino acids. CDR3 DNA sequence: TGTGCCAGTAGTATTCAGCAGGGCGGGGAGCTGTTTTTT. Its protein is CASSIQQGGELFF.

This clone was seen only once. The V call is TRBV7-8, the J call TRBJ2-1, with 9 bases identical to TRBD2. J lost 8 bases, V lost 5 bases, and 7 bases had no gene match. Germline CDR1 is SGHVS and CDR2 is FQNEAQ. The CDR3 is made up of 14 amino acids. As DNA, the CDR3 is TGTGCCAGCAGCCGAGGCGGGGGGGTCTATGAGCAGTTCTTC. This gives the protein CASSRGGGVYEQFF.

The chain combines TRBV7-8 with TRBJ1-4; tentatively, D is TRBD1 (6 bases). V was shortened by 1 base and J by 3 bases, with 12 bases between the two germline ends. The CDR3 has 16 amino acids. The V gene's germline CDR1 is SGHVS and CDR2 FQNEAQ. The CDR3 loop is CASSLEWTVSNEKLFF. In DNA, the CDR3 is TGTGCCAGCAGCTTAGAATGGACAGTATCTAATGAAAAACTGTTTTTT.

This clone was seen a handful of times. This chain joins TRBV29-1 and TRBJ2-7, with D possibly matching TRBD2 (5 bases). CDR3 length: 13 amino acids. Germline lookup yields CDR1 SQVTM and CDR2 ANQGSEA. V lost 4 bases and J 5 bases, leaving 15 bases between the germline ends. The CDR3 DNA sequence: TGCAGCGTTGTGGTCGGGGAAAGAAACGAGCAGTACTTC. Its translation: CSVVVGERNEQYF.

This clone was seen a single time. For the CDR3, the DNA is TGTGCCAGCAGGCGGGATGATAGCAATCAGCCCCAGCATTTT. Its protein is CASRRDDSNQPQHF. The chain carries TRBV6-5 and TRBJ1-5; D unclear. The CDR3 consists of 14 residues. Per the germline V gene, CDR1 is MNHEY and CDR2 is SVGAGI. Trimming stripped 6 bases from V and 0 bases from J, with 9 bases between.

This chain links TRBV6-5 with TRBJ1-2; 8 bases map to TRBD1. Germline V gives CDR1 MNHEY, CDR2 SVGAGI. J gave up 8 bases and V 6 bases, and 8 bases lay outside the gene matches. The CDR3 sequence is 13 residues long. CDR3 loop: CASRIPRGQGYTF. The CDR3 DNA sequence: TGTGCCAGCAGGATCCCCAGGGGGCAAGGCTACACCTTC.

Here the CDR3 DNA reads TGCGCCAGCAGCTCCAGGGCTCTCGCCGGGGAGCTGTTTTTT. Residues: CASSSRALAGELFF. V gene TRBV5-1 combines with J gene TRBJ2-2; tentatively, D is TRBD1 (5 bases). The V end lost 3 bases, the J end lost 6 bases, and 12 bases lay between the germline ends. The length of the CDR3 is 14 residues. From germline, CDR1 is SGHRS and CDR2 YFSETQ.